This TCR beta chain was recovered during a study of cytomegalovirus exposure and HLA in healthy donors. Study findings and constraints: Prior analysis indicated that the majority of TCR beta V segments exhibited productivity approximately 87% or approximately 30% of the time. Among CMV-associated TCR beta chains, most appeared HLA-restricted in a later analysis. Common viral pathogens (according to a later analysis) appeared linked to several of the most significant clusters. TCR beta chains numbering some 160 were designated cytomegalovirus-associated.

The CDR3 loop spans 16 amino acids. Germline values: CDR1 SGHTS, CDR2 YDEGEE. The V and J ends lost 1 base and 1 base respectively, with 15 bases between them. The study ran its PCR with 60 Vbeta and 13 Jbeta primers. Repertoires were generated with immunoSEQ multiplex PCR, while TCRdb's copy carries only in-frame clones and drops some. In the table there are 200,000 to 250,000 clones, 60% to 85% of which are singletons. Notes on this clone: Its target is unknown.

The TCR sequence derives from a man aged 40-50 years in good health and CMV-seronegative. The sample was PBMCs. J is TRBJ2-7 and V is TRBV5-8; tentatively, D is TRBD2 (5 bases). Here the CDR3 reads CASSLWFVRGSYEQYF. Written as DNA, the CDR3 is TGTGCCAGCAGCTTGTGGTTCGTCCGGGGATCCTACGAGCAGTACTTC.